A single sample is the source of the 8 T cell receptor beta chains below, sequenced in a study of blood T cell repertoires in COVID-19. Assay used: immunoSEQ multiplex PCR; TCRdb lists only in-frame clones, some missing. In the table there are around 250,000 clones, approximately 83% of which are singletons. What was sequenced was PBMCs or T cells enriched from blood (not recorded which). The receptors were sampled from a woman between 45 and 65 years old who had recovered from COVID-19.

The rearrangement joins TRBV7-2 to TRBJ1-2; 7 nucleotides line up with TRBD1. This CDR3 comprises 13 residues. CDR1 SGHTA and CDR2 FQGNSA come from the germline V gene. V shed 5 bases, J shed 8 bases, and the junction held 8 bases outside the gene matches. The CDR3: CASSRDRVGGYTF. The CDR3 nucleotides are TGTGCCAGCAGCCGCGACAGGGTTGGCGGCTACACCTTC.

The chain uses TRBV19 and TRBJ2-1; D perhaps matches TRBD2 (6 bases). V dropped 5 bases and J dropped 1 base, with 15 bases sitting between them. The length of the CDR3 is 16 residues. Germline-derived CDR1 and CDR2 are LNHDA and SQIVND (reference sequence). DNA for the CDR3: TGTGCCAGTAGTCCCCACCCGGAGGGGTCCTACAATGAGCAGTTCTTC. This codes for CASSPHPEGSYNEQFF. Variable domain in full (rest from reference TRBV19 and TRBJ2-1): DGGITQSPKYLFRKEGQNVTLSCEQNLNHDAMYWYRQDPGQGLRLIYYSQIVNDFQKGDIAEGYSVSREKKESFPLTVTSAQKNPTAFYLCASSPHPEGSYNEQFFGPGTRLTVL.

V is TRBV5-5 and J is TRBJ1-3; D is perhaps TRBD1 (6 bases). The CDR3 runs 15 residues. V gave up 0 bases and J gave up 4 bases, with 11 bases separating them. Germline CDR1 reads SGHKS; CDR2 reads YYEKEE (reference sequence). CDR3 nucleotide sequence: TGTGCCAGCAGCTTGGGGACAGTAAGGGGAAACACCATATATTTT. Encoded protein: CASSLGTVRGNTIYF.

This chain uses TRBV28 with TRBJ2-3; possibly TRBD2 for D (5 bases). Germline CDR1 is MDHEN and CDR2 is SYDVKM. The ends were cut back, 7 bases at V and 14 bases at J, with 19 bases in the middle. This CDR3 comprises 12 residues. CDR3 DNA: TGTGCCAGCACGGCTAGCCGGAAGAGTCCGTATTTT. It translates to CASTASRKSPYF.

The chain carries TRBV14 and TRBJ1-4; TRBD1 matches 9 bases. The CDR3 is 16 amino acids. Germline V gives CDR1 SGHDN, CDR2 FVKESK. V trimming: 0 bases; J trimming: 5 bases; junction bases outside the gene matches: 4. In DNA, the CDR3 is TGTGCCAGCAGCCAAGATCTTGGACAGGGGAATGAAAAACTGTTTTTT. Translating gives CASSQDLGQGNEKLFF.

The chain has TRBV18 and TRBJ2-1, with 12 bases aligning to TRBD2. This CDR3 is built from 13 residues. Germline V lookup: CDR1 KGHSH, CDR2 LQKENI. The CDR3 here is CAALTSGSNEQFF. CDR3 nucleotides: TGTGCGGCATTGACTAGCGGGAGTAATGAGCAGTTCTTC.

This rearrangement joins TRBV18 to TRBJ2-5, with D perhaps TRBD2 (7 bases). Germline CDR1 reads KGHSH; CDR2 reads LQKENI. CDR3 length: 15 residues. V was clipped by 3 bases and J by 1 base, with 12 bases between them. The CDR3 coding sequence is TGTGCCAGCTCACCGGGGGGGACAATCCAAGAGACCCAGTACTTC. The encoded protein is CASSPGGTIQETQYF.

The V gene is TRBV3-1 (or the pseudogene TRBV3-2), the J gene TRBJ2-7, with D maybe TRBD2 (6 bases). The germline CDR1 and CDR2 sequences are LGHDT and YNNKEL (reference sequence). This CDR3 has 13 residues. Trimming left V 4 bases short and J 6 bases short, with 13 bases between. The CDR3 is CASSPAGRSEQYF. The CDR3 DNA reads TGTGCCAGCAGCCCGGCGGGGCGAAGCGAGCAGTACTTC.